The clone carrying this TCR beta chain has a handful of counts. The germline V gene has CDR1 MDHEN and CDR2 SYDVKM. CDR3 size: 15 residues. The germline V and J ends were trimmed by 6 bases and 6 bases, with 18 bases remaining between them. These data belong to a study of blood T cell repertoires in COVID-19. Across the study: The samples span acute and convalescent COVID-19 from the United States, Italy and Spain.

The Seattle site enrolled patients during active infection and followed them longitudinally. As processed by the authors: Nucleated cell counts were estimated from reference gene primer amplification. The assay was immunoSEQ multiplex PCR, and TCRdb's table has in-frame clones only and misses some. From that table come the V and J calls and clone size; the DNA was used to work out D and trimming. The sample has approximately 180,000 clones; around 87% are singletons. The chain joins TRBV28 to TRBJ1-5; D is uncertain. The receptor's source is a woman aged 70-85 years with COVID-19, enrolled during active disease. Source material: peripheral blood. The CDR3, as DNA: TGTGCCAGCAGATCGCGGGATTGGCACCCTCAGCCCCAGCATTTT. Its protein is CASRSRDWHPQPQHF.